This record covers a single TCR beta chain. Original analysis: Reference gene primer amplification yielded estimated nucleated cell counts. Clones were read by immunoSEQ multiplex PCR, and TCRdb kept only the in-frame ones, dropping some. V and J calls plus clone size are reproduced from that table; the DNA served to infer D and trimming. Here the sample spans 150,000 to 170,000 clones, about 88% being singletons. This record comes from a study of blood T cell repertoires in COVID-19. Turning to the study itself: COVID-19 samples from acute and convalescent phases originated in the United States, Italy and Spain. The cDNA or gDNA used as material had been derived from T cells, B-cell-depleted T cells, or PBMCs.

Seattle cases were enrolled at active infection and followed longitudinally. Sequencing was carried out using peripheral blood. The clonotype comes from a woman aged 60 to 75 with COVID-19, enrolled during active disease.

CDR3 bases: TGTGCCAGTAGCTATCTTGACGGGACAGGGTTTAATTCACCCCTCCACTTT. Protein product: CASSYLDGTGFNSPLHF. The chain carries TRBV19 and TRBJ1-6; TRBD1 matches at 9 bases. V lost 6 bases to trimming and J lost 6 bases; unmatched junction nucleotides: 12. CDR1 is LNHDA, CDR2 SQIVND, per germline (reference sequence). The CDR3 has 17 residues. Using reference TRBV19 and TRBJ1-6 for the parts outside the CDR3, the full variable domain is DGGITQSPKYLFRKEGQNVTLSCEQNLNHDAMYWYRQDPGQGLRLIYYSQIVNDFQKGDIAEGYSVSREKKESFPLTVTSAQKNPTAFYLCASSYLDGTGFNSPLHFGNGTRLTVT.